What follows are 30 T cell receptor beta chains derived from one specimen sequenced in a study of cytomegalovirus exposure and HLA in healthy donors. PCR used 60 Vbeta primers and 13 Jbeta primers. Assay: immunoSEQ multiplex PCR; the TCRdb copy retains only in-frame clones and omits some. This sample has 55,000 to 65,000 clones, with roughly 84% found just once. Sample: PBMCs. The receptor source for this set is a woman in her twenties or thirties in good health and CMV-seronegative.

The chain is built from TRBV27 and TRBJ2-1, with a tentative D call TRBD1 (6 bases). Trimming cost V 0 bases and J 4 bases, with 13 bases left between them. The germline gives CDR1 MNHEY, CDR2 SMNVEV (reference sequence). CDR3 length: 16 residues. The CDR3 coding sequence is TGTGCCAGCAGTTTATCGCCCCTGACAGGTTACAATGAGCAGTTCTTC. Translated: CASSLSPLTGYNEQFF.

The genes are TRBV10-3 and TRBJ1-3; tentatively, D is TRBD1 (5 bases). This CDR3 region has 14 residues. V was pared by 7 bases and J by 0 bases, with 10 bases between. CDR1 ENHRY and CDR2 SYGVKD come from the germline V gene. CDR3 residues: CAIKAGTSGNTIYF. The CDR3 DNA reads as TGTGCCATCAAGGCGGGGACCTCTGGAAACACCATATATTTT.

This chain links TRBV18 with TRBJ1-2, with 8 nucleotides matching TRBD1. V trimming: 3 bases; J trimming: 4 bases; junction bases outside the gene matches: 1. The germline V gene has CDR1 KGHSH and CDR2 LQKENI. There are 13 residues in the CDR3. CDR3: CASSPGQGYGYTF. Written as DNA, the CDR3 is TGTGCCAGCTCACCTGGACAGGGCTATGGCTACACCTTC.

The chain has TRBV10-3 and TRBJ2-5; 7 bases are shared with TRBD1. The V gene end was trimmed by 6 bases and the J gene end by 2 bases; junction bases not matched to a gene: 9. Germline CDR1 is ENHRY and CDR2 is SYGVKD. The CDR3 contains 15 residues. The CDR3 DNA is TGTGCCATCAGCCCCGGGACAGAGATACAAGAGACCCAGTACTTC. Translating gives CAISPGTEIQETQYF.

The chain joins TRBV7-2 to TRBJ1-2; TRBD1 is a possible D gene (5 bases). This CDR3 has 14 amino acids. Trimming shortened V by 3 bases and J by 3 bases, and 11 bases separated the two germline ends. CDR1 SGHTA and CDR2 FQGNSA come from the germline V gene. The CDR3 loop reads CASSFSGDYYGYTF. The CDR3 coding sequence is TGTGCCAGCAGCTTTTCCGGGGACTACTATGGCTACACCTTC.

This clone was seen more than once but under ten times. The chain has TRBV27 and TRBJ1-2; a possible D gene is TRBD1 (6 bases). CDR1 and CDR2 (germline): MNHEY, SMNVEV (reference sequence). CDR3 length: 13 amino acids. The V end lost 3 bases, the J end lost 4 bases, and 9 bases lay between the germline ends. CDR3 protein: CASSFQGTYGYTF. CDR3 coding DNA: TGTGCCAGCAGTTTTCAGGGGACCTATGGCTACACCTTC.

Details on this clone: The sample carries other DNA sequences with the same CDR3. The chain couples TRBV5-1 to TRBJ1-1; D is uncertain. V was pared by 0 bases and J by 3 bases, with 9 bases between. This CDR3 has 14 residues. In germline, CDR1 is SGHRS, CDR2 YFSETQ. CDR3 DNA: TGCGCCAGCAGCTTGGCCGGCGGGTACACTGAAGCTTTCTTT. Amino acid sequence: CASSLAGGYTEAFF.

This clone appeared a single time. V is TRBV19 and J is TRBJ1-3; tentatively, D is TRBD1 (5 bases). V lost 3 bases and J lost 3, with 9 bases in between. The germline gives CDR1 LNHDA, CDR2 SQIVND (reference sequence). The CDR3 is 14 amino acids. The CDR3 here is CASSMVQGGNTIYF. As DNA, the CDR3 is TGTGCCAGTAGTATGGTCCAGGGTGGAAACACCATATATTTT.

V usage is TRBV10-2 and J usage is TRBJ1-1; D is unresolved. Trimming removed 8 bases at V and 6 bases at J, with 10 bases between. Germline values: CDR1 WSHSY, CDR2 SAAADI. CDR3 length equals 11 residues. Written as DNA, the CDR3 is TGCGCCAGCTTAGAGTCCTCTGAAGCTTTCTTT. This codes for CASLESSEAFF.

There are a few counts of this clone. The rearrangement joins TRBV30 to TRBJ2-2; 9 nucleotides agree with TRBD2. Germline CDR1 is GTSNPN and CDR2 is SVGIG (reference sequence). This CDR3 comprises 15 residues. With V trimmed by 2 bases and J by 7 bases, 8 bases remained unmatched. The CDR3 DNA follows: TGTGCCTGGAGTCGAGGGGCGGGAGGGCTCGGGGAGCTGTTTTTT. As protein: CAWSRGAGGLGELFF.

V gene TRBV7-9 combines with J gene TRBJ2-2, with 10 nucleotides matching TRBD1. J was trimmed by 6 bases and V by 1 base; bases with no gene match: 2. This CDR3 region has 15 residues. The germline V gene has CDR1 SEHNR and CDR2 FQNEAQ (reference sequence). This chain's CDR3 is CASSLDGQGAGELFF. DNA for the CDR3: TGTGCCAGCAGCTTAGACGGACAGGGGGCCGGGGAGCTGTTTTTT.

The chain employs TRBV18 and TRBJ1-3; 8 positions agree with TRBD1. The CDR3 runs to 17 residues. Germline V gives CDR1 KGHSH, CDR2 LQKENI. Losses at the gene ends were 2 bases for V and 0 bases for J; bases not matched to a gene: 6. The CDR3 region is CASSPYTGGSSGNTIYF. The CDR3 DNA sequence: TGTGCCAGCTCACCATATACAGGGGGTTCCTCTGGAAACACCATATATTTT.

This chain joins TRBV5-1 and TRBJ1-1, with 7 nucleotides matching TRBD1. CDR3 length: 16 amino acids. Trimming at V came to 3 bases and at J to 3 bases, leaving 11 bases not matched to a gene. CDR1 is SGHRS, CDR2 YFSETQ, per germline. In DNA form, the CDR3 reads TGCGCCAGCAGCTCTTCGCCGACAGGGTGGGACACTGAAGCTTTCTTT. This sequence encodes CASSSSPTGWDTEAFF.

This clone was seen more than once but under ten times. The rearrangement joins TRBV12-5 to TRBJ2-4; no definite D call. The V end was cut by 3 bases, the J end by 7 bases, with 4 bases between. The CDR3 has 11 residues. Germline V gene lookup returns CDR1 LGHNT and CDR2 FRNRAP. The CDR3 bases are TGTGCTAGTGGTTTTCCGAACATTCAGTACTTC. It is translated as CASGFPNIQYF. The full variable domain, rest sourced from reference TRBV12-5 and TRBJ2-4, is DARVTQTPRHKVTEMGQEVTMRCQPILGHNTVFWYRQTMMQGLELLAYFRNRAPLDDSGMPKDRFSAEMPDATLATLKIQPSEPRDSAVYFCASGFPNIQYFGAGTRLSVL.

V is TRBV4-3 and J is TRBJ2-1; TRBD2 is a possible D gene (6 bases). Germline CDR1 is LGHNA and CDR2 is YSLEER. This CDR3 is built from 17 residues. V was pared by 1 base and J by 2 bases, with 15 bases between. The CDR3 protein is CASSQGGLGGAYNEQFF. The CDR3 DNA is TGCGCCAGCAGCCAAGGAGGGCTCGGGGGAGCCTACAATGAGCAGTTCTTC.

This rearrangement joins TRBV19 to TRBJ1-2, with TRBD1 matching 9 bases. This CDR3 has 17 residues. V lost 2 bases, J lost 4 bases, and 11 bases stayed unmatched. CDR1 is LNHDA, CDR2 SQIVND, per germline (reference sequence). The CDR3 region is CASSIPGQGWGSYGYTF. The CDR3 DNA sequence: TGTGCCAGTAGTATACCGGGACAGGGTTGGGGTAGCTATGGCTACACCTTC. The variable domain in full, completed from reference TRBV19 and TRBJ1-2, reads DGGITQSPKYLFRKEGQNVTLSCEQNLNHDAMYWYRQDPGQGLRLIYYSQIVNDFQKGDIAEGYSVSREKKESFPLTVTSAQKNPTAFYLCASSIPGQGWGSYGYTFGSGTRLTVV.

The chain joins TRBV6-4 to TRBJ2-1, with 12 nucleotides matching TRBD1. The germline CDR1 and CDR2 sequences are MRHNA and SNTAGT. Unmatched junction bases numbered 13, after V lost 5 bases and J lost 8 bases. The CDR3 is 17 residues long. CDR3 region: CASSKGTGGALLDEQFF. CDR3 DNA: TGTGCCAGCAGTAAAGGGACAGGGGGCGCATTGCTTGATGAGCAGTTCTTC.

This clone was counted between two and nine times. J is TRBJ1-6 and V is TRBV5-6, with TRBD1 as a possible D gene (5 bases). Germline V gene data show CDR1 as SGHDT and CDR2 as YYEEEE. Trimming shortened V by 2 bases and J by 9 bases, and 15 bases separated the two germline ends. CDR3 length: 15 residues. As DNA, the CDR3 is TGTGCCAGCAGCTTCCTGCAGGGTGGAAGTTCACCCCTCCACTTT. It encodes CASSFLQGGSSPLHF. The full variable domain, its missing parts supplied by reference TRBV5-6 and TRBJ1-6, is DAGVTQSPTHLIKTRGQQVTLRCSPKSGHDTVSWYQQALGQGPQFIFQYYEEEERQRGNFPDRFSGHQFPNYSSELNVNALLLGDSALYLCASSFLQGGSSPLHFGNGTRLTVT.

This rearrangement joins TRBV9 to TRBJ1-1; maybe TRBD1 (6 bases). In germline, CDR1 is SGDLS, CDR2 YYNGEE. The CDR3 sequence is 15 residues long. V was cut by 6 bases and J by 5 bases, with 20 bases left in between. CDR3 region: CASTPGNREGTEAFF. CDR3 bases: TGTGCCAGCACCCCGGGTAACAGGGAGGGGACTGAAGCTTTCTTT. Supplemented by reference TRBV9 and TRBJ1-1, the full variable domain reads DSGVTQTPKHLITATGQRVTLRCSPRSGDLSVYWYQQSLDQGLQFLIQYYNGEERAKGNILERFSAQQFPDLHSELNLSSLELGDSALYFCASTPGNREGTEAFFGQGTRLTVV.

The chain has TRBV2 and TRBJ1-2; the D gene is possibly TRBD1 (5 bases). Trimming removed 5 bases at V and 7 bases at J, with 17 bases between. This CDR3 contains 14 residues. Germline-derived CDR1 and CDR2 are SNHLY and FYNNEI. This CDR3 is CASSLTATLIGYTF. In DNA form, the CDR3 reads TGTGCCAGCAGTTTGACAGCCACTCTGATTGGCTACACCTTC.

This clone was counted once. The rearrangement links TRBV30 to TRBJ2-5; possible D gene TRBD2, 6 bases. The J call is in doubt because the DNA end fits TRBJ2-7 better. The germline V gene has CDR1 GTSNPN and CDR2 SVGIG (reference sequence). The CDR3 extends over 13 amino acids. DNA of the CDR3: TGTGCCTGGAGCACCGGGGGAACCTACGAGCAGTACTTC. Amino acids: CAWSTGGTYEQYF.

The J gene is TRBJ1-4, the V gene TRBV19; D is uncertain. The CDR3 length is 15 residues. Trimming shortened V by 5 bases and J by 0 bases, and 10 bases separated the two germline ends. Germline V lookup: CDR1 LNHDA, CDR2 SQIVND (reference sequence). The CDR3, as DNA: TGTGCCAGTAGTTTCTTGTCTTCAACTAATGAAAAACTGTTTTTT. It translates to CASSFLSSTNEKLFF.

V and J are TRBV10-3 and TRBJ1-2; D may be TRBD1 (6 bases). The V gene's germline CDR1 is ENHRY and CDR2 SYGVKD. The length of the CDR3 is 13 residues. V lost 2 bases, J lost 4 bases, and 8 bases lay in between. This CDR3 is CAISEGQIYGYTF. CDR3 bases: TGTGCCATCAGTGAGGGACAGATCTATGGCTACACCTTC.

J is TRBJ2-2 and V is TRBV18; D might be TRBD2 (5 bases). There are 14 residues in the CDR3. V gave up 2 bases and J gave up 1 base, with 5 bases separating them. Per germline, CDR1 KGHSH and CDR2 LQKENI. In DNA form, the CDR3 reads TGTGCCAGCTCACCAGGGAGGAACACCGGGGAGCTGTTTTTT. Protein sequence: CASSPGRNTGELFF.

This clone was detected only a few times. The chain has TRBV10-3 and TRBJ1-1; maybe TRBD1 (6 bases). Trimming pared 11 bases from V and 5 bases from J, leaving 15 bases between. The length of the CDR3 is 12 residues. CDR1 and CDR2 (germline): ENHRY, SYGVKD. CDR3 DNA: TGTGCCGCCCAGGGGCCCGGGACTGAAGCTTTCTTT. Translation: CAAQGPGTEAFF.

This clone has only a few counts. The chain carries TRBV4-1 and TRBJ1-1; tentatively, D is TRBD1 (6 bases). The CDR3 spans 16 residues. Germline V gene sequence: CDR1 MGHRA, CDR2 YSYEKL. Trimming removed 4 bases from V and 5 bases from J, with 20 bases in between. The CDR3 DNA sequence: TGCGCCAGCAGCCCACACCGCGGGGGCGGTGTGACTGAAGCTTTCTTT. This encodes CASSPHRGGGVTEAFF.

The chain couples TRBV5-5 to TRBJ1-4, with TRBD1 matching over 7 bases. This CDR3 contains 16 residues. In germline, CDR1 is SGHKS, CDR2 YYEKEE (reference sequence). V was clipped by 4 bases and J by 4 bases; unmatched bases: 10. CDR3 residues: CASSPDVGQNNEKLFF. Here the CDR3 DNA reads TGTGCCAGCAGCCCGGACGTGGGACAGAATAATGAAAAACTGTTTTTT.

The chain employs TRBV11-3 and TRBJ2-2, with a weak D call TRBD1 (6 bases). The CDR3 contains 19 residues. Germline lookup yields CDR1 SGHNT and CDR2 YENEEA. Trimming removed 2 bases from V and 5 bases from J, with 24 bases in between. The chain's CDR3 is CASSLFGLGRGGGTGELFF. CDR3 sequence (DNA): TGTGCCAGCAGCTTATTCGGCCTTGGAAGAGGGGGTGGAACCGGGGAGCTGTTTTTT.

V is TRBV10-3 and J is TRBJ2-2, with D tentatively TRBD1 (6 bases). Germline V gene lookup returns CDR1 ENHRY and CDR2 SYGVKD. Trimming took off 7 bases at V and 0 bases at J, with 12 bases between the two ends. The CDR3 length is 15 residues. For the CDR3, the DNA is TGTGCCATCACGGACAGTTATGCGAACACCGGGGAGCTGTTTTTT. This gives the protein CAITDSYANTGELFF.

The table lists this clone with a count of one. The chain is built from TRBV7-9 and TRBJ2-1; weak D call: TRBD2 (7 bases). Per the germline V gene, CDR1 is SEHNR and CDR2 is FQNEAQ (reference sequence). V was trimmed by 5 bases and J by 6 bases, leaving 20 bases between them. CDR3 length: 16 amino acids. The CDR3 protein is CASSQRGAGASNEQFF. The CDR3 nucleotides read TGTGCCAGCAGCCAACGGGGGGCGGGGGCCTCCAATGAGCAGTTCTTC.